The source of this TCR beta chain is a study of cytomegalovirus exposure and HLA in healthy donors. Concerning this clone: Its specificity is not known.

Whole-study results and caveats: Earlier results showed most TCR beta V segments being productive about 87% or about 30% of the time.

13 Jbeta primers and 60 Vbeta primers were used for the PCR. Here immunoSEQ multiplex PCR was the method, and the copy in TCRdb shows in-frame clones only, minus some. The table lists some 100,000 clones, 70% to 80% of them singletons. Germline V gene lookup returns CDR1 SGHAT and CDR2 FQNNGV. This CDR3 has 16 residues. Losses at the gene ends were 0 bases for V and 5 bases for J; bases not matched to a gene: 6. This TCR was sampled from a young woman in good health and CMV-seropositive. Sequencing was performed on PBMCs. The rearrangement uses TRBV11-2 and TRBJ2-2, with TRBD1 matching over 7 bases. The CDR3: CASSLEGTATTGELFF. The CDR3 DNA reads TGTGCCAGCAGCTTAGAAGGGACAGCAACTACCGGGGAGCTGTTTTTT. Using reference TRBV11-2 and TRBJ2-2 for the parts outside the CDR3, the full variable domain is EAGVAQSPRYKIIEKRQSVAFWCNPISGHATLYWYQQILGQGPKLLIQFQNNGVVDDSQLPKDRFSAERLKGVDSTLKIQPAKLEDSAVYLCASSLEGTATTGELFFGEGSRLTVL.